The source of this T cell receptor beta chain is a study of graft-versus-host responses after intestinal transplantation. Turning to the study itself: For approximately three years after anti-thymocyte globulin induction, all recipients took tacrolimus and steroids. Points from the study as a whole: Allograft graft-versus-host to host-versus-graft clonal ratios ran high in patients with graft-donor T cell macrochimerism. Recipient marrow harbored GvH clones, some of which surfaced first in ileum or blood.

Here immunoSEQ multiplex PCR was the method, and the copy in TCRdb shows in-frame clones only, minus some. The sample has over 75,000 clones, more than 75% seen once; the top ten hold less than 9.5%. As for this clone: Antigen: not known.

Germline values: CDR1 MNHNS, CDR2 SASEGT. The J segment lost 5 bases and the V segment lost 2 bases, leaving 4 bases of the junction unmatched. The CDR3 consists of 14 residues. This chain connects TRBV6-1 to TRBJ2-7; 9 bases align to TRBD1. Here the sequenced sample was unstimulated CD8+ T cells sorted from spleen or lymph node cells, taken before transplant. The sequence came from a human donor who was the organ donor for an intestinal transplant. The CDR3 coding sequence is TGTGCCAGCAGTGAATGGGACAGGGCCCACGAGCAGTACTTC. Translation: CASSEWDRAHEQYF.